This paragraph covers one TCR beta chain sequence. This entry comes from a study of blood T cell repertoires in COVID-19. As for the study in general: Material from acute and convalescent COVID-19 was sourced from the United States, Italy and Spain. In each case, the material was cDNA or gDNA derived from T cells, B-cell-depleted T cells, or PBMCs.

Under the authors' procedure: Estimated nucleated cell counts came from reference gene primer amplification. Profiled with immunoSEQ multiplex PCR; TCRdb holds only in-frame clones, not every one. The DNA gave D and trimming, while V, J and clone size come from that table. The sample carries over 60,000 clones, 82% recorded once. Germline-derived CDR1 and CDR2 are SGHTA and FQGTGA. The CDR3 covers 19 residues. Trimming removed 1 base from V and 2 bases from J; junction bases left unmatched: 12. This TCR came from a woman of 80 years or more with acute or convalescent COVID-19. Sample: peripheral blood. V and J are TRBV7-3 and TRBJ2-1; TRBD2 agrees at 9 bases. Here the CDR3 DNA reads TGTGCCAGCAGCTTAAGGGGCCGCGCGGGAGGGAGGACCTACAATGAGCAGTTCTTC. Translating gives CASSLRGRAGGRTYNEQFF.